These T cell receptor beta chains were read from a single sample in a study of blood T cell repertoires in COVID-19. Sequencing was performed with immunoSEQ multiplex PCR; in TCRdb, only in-frame clones are kept and a portion is missing. The sample holds about 220,000 clones, 80% to 85% seen once. The sample taken for sequencing was peripheral blood. These receptors were collected from a woman in her seventies with COVID-19, enrolled during active disease. The CDR3 runs from the conserved cysteine through the conserved F or W. A D gene is named only where the DNA matches it firmly. Size values are once, few and many counts, or a class for expanded clones, and some rows have none.

CDR3 protein,CDR3 DNA,J gene,V gene,clone size,D gene
CASSIPMQGSVYYGYTF,TGTGCCAGTAGTATCCCTATGCAGGGGAGTGTTTACTATGGCTACACCTTC,TRBJ1-2,TRBV19,.,.
CASSQFQGDGYTF,TGTGCCAGCAGCCAGTTCCAGGGGGATGGCTACACCTTC,TRBJ1-2,TRBV3-1/TRBV3-2,.,TRBD1
CASSFPDKREKLFF,TGCGCCAGCAGTTTTCCGGATAAGAGGGAAAAACTGTTTTTT,TRBJ1-4,TRBV5-1,.,.
CASSAGTSGRAFEQFF,TGCGCCAGCAGCGCAGGGACTAGCGGGAGGGCCTTTGAGCAGTTCTTC,TRBJ2-1,TRBV5-1,.,TRBD2
CASSLSLGQGNSPLHF,TGTGCCAGCAGTTTATCGCTGGGGCAGGGGAATTCACCCCTCCACTTT,TRBJ1-6,TRBV27,.,.
CASSLDGGQPQHF,TGTGCCAGCAGTTTGGACGGCGGGCAGCCCCAGCATTTT,TRBJ1-5,TRBV28,.,.
CSVDADRVGAFF,TGCAGCGTTGACGCGGACAGGGTCGGAGCTTTCTTT,TRBJ1-1,TRBV29-1,.,TRBD1
CASSLLSGASTDTQYF,TGTGCCAGCAGCCTTTTGAGCGGTGCTAGCACAGATACGCAGTATTTT,TRBJ2-3,TRBV3-1/TRBV3-2,.,.
CAWFGQGRARSTEAFF,TGTGCCTGGTTTGGACAGGGGCGAGCGAGAAGCACTGAAGCTTTCTTT,TRBJ1-1,TRBV30,.,TRBD1
CSVIMNTEAFF,TGCAGCGTTATTATGAACACTGAAGCTTTCTTT,TRBJ1-1,TRBV29-1,.,.
CASSLNIDRADGYTF,TGTGCCAGCAGCCTAAACATCGACAGGGCTGATGGCTACACCTTC,TRBJ1-2,TRBV7-9,once,TRBD1
CASSAGLAGDYGETQYF,TGTGCCAGCAGCGCTGGACTAGCGGGCGACTATGGGGAGACCCAGTACTTC,TRBJ2-5,TRBV9,.,TRBD2
CASSFRRGVSYEQYF,TGTGCCAGCAGCTTTAGGAGGGGAGTCTCCTACGAGCAGTACTTC,TRBJ2-7,TRBV5-6,.,.
CASTGRANTEAFF,TGTGCCAGCACGGGGAGGGCGAACACTGAAGCTTTCTTT,TRBJ1-1,TRBV21-1,.,.
CASSKIDRLNQPQHF,TGTGCCAGCAGTAAAATCGACAGGTTGAATCAGCCCCAGCATTTT,TRBJ1-5,TRBV28,.,.
CASSPPGGPSVADTQYF,TGTGCCAGCAGCCCGCCGGGAGGGCCCTCTGTAGCAGATACGCAGTATTTT,TRBJ2-3,TRBV5-4,few,TRBD2
CASSFLAANTDTQYF,TGTGCCAGCAGTTTCCTAGCGGCCAACACAGATACGCAGTATTTT,TRBJ2-3,TRBV6-2/TRBV6-3,.,TRBD2
CASSFFSGSNNEQFF,TGTGCCAGCAGCTTTTTTAGCGGGAGTAATAATGAGCAGTTCTTC,TRBJ2-1,TRBV5-5,.,TRBD2
CASSFRWTSDYEQYF,TGTGCCAGCAGCTTTCGCTGGACTAGCGACTACGAGCAGTACTTC,TRBJ2-7,TRBV7-2,few,TRBD2
CASSSRTRQGSGNTIYF,TGTGCCAGTAGTTCTCGAACGCGACAGGGCTCTGGAAACACCATATATTTT,TRBJ1-3,TRBV19,.,TRBD1
CASSPGDRGETQYF,TGTGCCAGCTCACCAGGGGACAGGGGTGAGACCCAGTACTTC,TRBJ2-5,TRBV18,many,TRBD1
CASSFPSPGQGAPREGTEAFF,TGTGCCAGCAGCTTCCCTTCTCCGGGACAGGGGGCGCCTAGGGAGGGCACTGAAGCTTTCTTT,TRBJ1-1,TRBV7-6,.,TRBD1
CASSLQGANTGELFF,TGTGCCAGCTCACTACAGGGGGCTAATACCGGGGAGCTGTTTTTT,TRBJ2-2,TRBV18,.,TRBD1
CASSARDTQYF,TGTGCCAGCAGCGCGCGAGATACGCAGTATTTT,TRBJ2-3,TRBV9,.,.
CASSSTGDGRLWEKLFF,TGTGCCAGCAGCTCCACAGGGGATGGCCGGCTATGGGAAAAACTGTTTTTT,TRBJ1-4,TRBV7-2,.,TRBD1
CASKALDRGRDTQYF,TGTGCCAGTAAAGCCCTGGACAGGGGGCGCGATACGCAGTATTTT,TRBJ2-3,TRBV19,.,TRBD1
CASSLRDRPTDTQYF,TGTGCCAGCAGCCTTAGGGACAGACCCACAGATACGCAGTATTTT,TRBJ2-3,TRBV9,.,TRBD1
CAISESENEQYF,TGTGCCATCAGTGAGTCTGAGAACGAGCAGTACTTC,TRBJ2-7,TRBV10-3,.,.
CASSLGDRVYPNYGYTF,TGCGCCAGCAGCTTGGGGGACAGGGTGTACCCTAACTATGGCTACACCTTC,TRBJ1-2,TRBV5-1,.,TRBD1
CASSSSGSPYNEQFF,TGTGCCAGCAGCTCGAGCGGGAGTCCCTACAATGAGCAGTTCTTC,TRBJ2-1,TRBV7-8,.,TRBD2
CASSLGQGGEAFF,TGTGCCAGCAGCTTGGGACAGGGAGGGGAAGCTTTCTTT,TRBJ1-1,TRBV11-3,.,TRBD1
CASSQREKDEQYF,TGTGCCAGTAGCCAGCGGGAGAAGGATGAGCAGTACTTC,TRBJ2-7,TRBV19,.,TRBD2
CATSRGAGGLNYGYTF,TGTGCCACCAGCAGAGGGGCAGGGGGCTTAAACTATGGCTACACCTTC,TRBJ1-2,TRBV15,.,TRBD1
CASSQEGLAGGEQFF,TGCGCCAGCAGCCAAGAGGGGCTAGCGGGAGGTGAGCAGTTCTTC,TRBJ2-1,TRBV4-3,.,TRBD2
CASSLTGAYEQYF,TGTGCCAGCAGTTTAACAGGGGCCTACGAGCAGTACTTC,TRBJ2-7,TRBV28,.,TRBD1
CASSSTDRGHVTEAFF,TGTGCCAGCAGTTCGACTGACAGGGGGCATGTCACTGAAGCTTTCTTT,TRBJ1-1,TRBV6-5,.,TRBD1
CASSSRWPKNNEQFF,TGTGCCAGCAGTTCCCGATGGCCGAAAAACAATGAGCAGTTCTTC,TRBJ2-1,TRBV28,.,.
CASSTGLVAVEQYF,TGCGCCAGCAGCACTGGACTAGTCGCCGTCGAGCAGTACTTC,TRBJ2-7,TRBV5-1,.,TRBD2
CASSRRGVAGMEETQYF,TGTGCCAGCAGCCGTAGGGGGGTAGCGGGGATGGAAGAGACCCAGTACTTC,TRBJ2-5,TRBV7-9,.,TRBD2
CASSQTGTNYGYTF,TGCGCCAGCAGTCAAACAGGGACTAACTATGGCTACACCTTC,TRBJ1-2,TRBV5-1,.,.
CASGPGGASSTDTQYF,TGTGCTAGTGGTCCGGGGGGAGCCTCTAGCACAGATACGCAGTATTTT,TRBJ2-3,TRBV12-5,.,TRBD2
CAISEKGFEKLFF,TGTGCCATCAGTGAGAAGGGGTTTGAAAAACTGTTTTTT,TRBJ1-4,TRBV10-3,.,.
CSVEPPTRTGGSGYTF,TGCAGCGTTGAACCGCCAACCCGGACAGGGGGCTCTGGCTACACCTTC,TRBJ1-2,TRBV29-1,.,TRBD1
CASSNDRGQSGYTF,TGTGCCAGCAGCAATGACAGGGGGCAGAGTGGCTACACCTTC,TRBJ1-2,TRBV7-9,.,TRBD1
CASSNRGTNEKLFF,TGTGCCAGCAGCAACCGCGGGACTAATGAAAAACTGTTTTTT,TRBJ1-4,TRBV9,few,.
CASRAPGGNGYTF,TGTGCCAGCAGGGCCCCAGGAGGAAATGGCTACACCTTC,TRBJ1-2,TRBV14,.,.
CASREREVATQYF,TGTGCCAGCAGGGAGCGGGAGGTTGCGACCCAGTACTTC,TRBJ2-5,TRBV12-3/TRBV12-4,.,TRBD2
CASSSIGTASNYGYTF,TGTGCCAGCAGTTCCATTGGGACAGCGTCTAACTATGGCTACACCTTC,TRBJ1-2,TRBV11-2,.,TRBD1
CAWSVRGRLAGGDTQYF,TGTGCCTGGAGTGTACGGGGACGACTAGCGGGAGGAGATACGCAGTATTTT,TRBJ2-3,TRBV30,.,TRBD2
CASSSSAYQETQYF,TGTGCCAGCAGTTCTTCAGCGTACCAAGAGACCCAGTACTTC,TRBJ2-5,TRBV6-6,.,.
CASSAGTGKEFF,TGTGCCAGCAGCGCCGGGACAGGGAAGGAGTTCTTC,TRBJ2-1,TRBV11-2,.,TRBD1